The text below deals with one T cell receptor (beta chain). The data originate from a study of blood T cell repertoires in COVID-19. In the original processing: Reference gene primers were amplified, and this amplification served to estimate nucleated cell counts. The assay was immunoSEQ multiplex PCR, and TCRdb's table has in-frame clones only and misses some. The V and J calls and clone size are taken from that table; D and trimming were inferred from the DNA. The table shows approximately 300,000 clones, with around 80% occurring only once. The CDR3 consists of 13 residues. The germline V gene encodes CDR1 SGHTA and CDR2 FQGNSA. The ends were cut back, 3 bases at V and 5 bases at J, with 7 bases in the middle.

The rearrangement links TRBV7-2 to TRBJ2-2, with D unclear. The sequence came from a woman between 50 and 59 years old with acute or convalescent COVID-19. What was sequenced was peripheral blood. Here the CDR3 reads CASSLRWTGELFF. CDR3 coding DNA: TGTGCCAGCAGCTTGCGATGGACCGGGGAGCTGTTTTTT.